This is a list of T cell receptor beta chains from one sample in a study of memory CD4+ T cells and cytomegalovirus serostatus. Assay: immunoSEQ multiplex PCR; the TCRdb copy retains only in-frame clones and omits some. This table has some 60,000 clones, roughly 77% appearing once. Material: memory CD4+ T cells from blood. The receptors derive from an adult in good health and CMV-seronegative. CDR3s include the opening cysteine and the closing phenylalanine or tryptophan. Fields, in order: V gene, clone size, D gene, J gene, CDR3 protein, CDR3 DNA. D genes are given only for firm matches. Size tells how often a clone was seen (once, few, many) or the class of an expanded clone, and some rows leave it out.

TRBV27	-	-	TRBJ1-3	CASSLSGTLKNTIYF	TGTGCCAGCAGTTTATCAGGGACATTGAAAAACACCATATATTTT
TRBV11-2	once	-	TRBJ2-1	CASSLDARYNEQFF	TGTGCCAGCAGCTTAGACGCCAGATACAATGAGCAGTTCTTC
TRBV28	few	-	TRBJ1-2	CASSQVDYGYTF	TGTGCCAGCAGTCAGGTCGATTATGGCTACACCTTC
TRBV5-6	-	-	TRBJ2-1	CASSERKYNEQFF	TGTGCCAGCTCCGAGCGGAAATACAATGAGCAGTTCTTC
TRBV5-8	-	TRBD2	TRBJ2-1	CASSLSSGTYNEQFF	TGTGCCAGCAGCCTGTCTAGCGGAACCTACAATGAGCAGTTCTTC
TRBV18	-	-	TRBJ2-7	CASSPVTGQEQYF	TGTGCCAGCTCACCCGTTACGGGACAAGAGCAGTACTTC
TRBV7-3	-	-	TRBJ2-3	CASSFTASPDTQYF	TGTGCCAGCAGCTTTACCGCAAGCCCAGATACGCAGTATTTT
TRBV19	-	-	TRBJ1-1	CASSAGLNTEAFF	TGTGCCAGTAGTGCCGGGCTGAACACTGAAGCTTTCTTT
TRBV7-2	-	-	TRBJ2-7	CASSYRQATYEQYF	TGTGCCAGCAGCTACAGACAGGCGACCTACGAGCAGTACTTC
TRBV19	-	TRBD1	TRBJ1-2	CASYRQGGYGYTF	TGTGCCAGCTACCGACAGGGAGGATATGGCTACACCTTC
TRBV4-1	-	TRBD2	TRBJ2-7	CASSQTSGTVYEQYF	TGCGCCAGCAGCCAGACTAGCGGGACGGTCTACGAGCAGTACTTC
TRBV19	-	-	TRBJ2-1	CASSIVGGSSYNEQFF	TGTGCCAGTAGTATAGTAGGGGGGAGCTCCTACAATGAGCAGTTCTTC
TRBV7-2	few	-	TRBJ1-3	CASSLAVRSSGNTIYF	TGTGCCAGCAGCTTAGCGGTCAGAAGCTCTGGAAACACCATATATTTT
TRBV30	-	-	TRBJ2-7	CAWSSPPPYEQYF	TGTGCCTGGAGCTCACCCCCCCCCTACGAGCAGTACTTC
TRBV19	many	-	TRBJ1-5	CASSIRGEGSNQPQHF	TGTGCCAGTAGTATCAGGGGTGAAGGGAGCAATCAGCCCCAGCATTTT
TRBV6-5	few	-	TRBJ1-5	CASSPGGGAQHF	TGTGCCAGCAGCCCAGGAGGCGGAGCCCAGCATTTT
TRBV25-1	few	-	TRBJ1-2	CASRARSSMSYTF	TGTGCCAGCAGGGCCCGAAGTTCAATGAGCTACACCTTC
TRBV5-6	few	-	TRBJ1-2	CASSKGGLNYGYTF	TGTGCCAGCAGCAAAGGAGGCCTCAACTATGGCTACACCTTC
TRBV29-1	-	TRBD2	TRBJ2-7	CSVKASGSYEQYF	TGCAGCGTTAAGGCTAGCGGGAGCTACGAGCAGTACTTC
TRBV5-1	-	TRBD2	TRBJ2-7	CASSPGLAGGPGGEQYF	TGCGCCAGCAGCCCGGGACTAGCGGGAGGTCCGGGGGGGGAGCAGTACTTC
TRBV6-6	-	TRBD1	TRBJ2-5	CASSYGPGTAEGTQYF	TGTGCCAGCAGTTACGGCCCTGGGACAGCAGAGGGGACCCAGTACTTC
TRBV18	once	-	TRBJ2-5	CASSPLGGSRETQYF	TGTGCCAGCTCCCCCCTTGGGGGTAGTAGAGAGACCCAGTACTTC
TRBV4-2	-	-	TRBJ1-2	CASSQYLGVDSQGGYTF	TGTGCCAGCAGCCAATACCTGGGGGTAGACTCTCAAGGGGGCTACACCTTC
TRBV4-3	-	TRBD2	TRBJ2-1	CASSLGGSWVNEQFF	TGCGCCAGCAGCCTCGGGGGGAGCTGGGTGAATGAGCAGTTCTTC
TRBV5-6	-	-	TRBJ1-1	CASSLIGGTEAFF	TGTGCCAGCAGCTTGATCGGGGGGACTGAAGCTTTCTTT
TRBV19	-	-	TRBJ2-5	CASSIGLEQETQYF	TGTGCCAGTAGCATTGGTTTGGAGCAAGAGACCCAGTACTTC
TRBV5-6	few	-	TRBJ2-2	CASSWGADLNTGELFF	TGTGCCAGCAGCTGGGGAGCGGACCTGAACACCGGGGAGCTGTTTTTT
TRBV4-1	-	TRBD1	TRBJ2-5	CASSQAGTEGETQYF	TGCGCCAGCAGCCAAGCCGGGACAGAGGGAGAGACCCAGTACTTC
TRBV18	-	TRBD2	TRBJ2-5	CASSSGTSGTETQYF	TGTGCCAGCTCATCCGGGACTAGCGGGACAGAGACCCAGTACTTC
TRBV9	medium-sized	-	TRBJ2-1	CASSDLGAGYNEQFF	TGTGCCAGCAGCGATCTGGGTGCTGGTTACAATGAGCAGTTCTTC
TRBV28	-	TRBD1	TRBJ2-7	CASSRDRAFNEQYF	TGTGCCAGCAGTCGGGACAGGGCCTTTAACGAGCAGTACTTC
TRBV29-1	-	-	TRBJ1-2	CSGQGVYGYTF	TGCAGCGGCCAAGGGGTCTATGGCTACACCTTC
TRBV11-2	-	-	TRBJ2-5	CASSLESRRRMLKETQYF	TGTGCCAGCAGCTTAGAATCGAGACGGAGAATGTTAAAAGAGACCCAGTACTTC
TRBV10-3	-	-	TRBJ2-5	CAISDARSSETQYF	TGTGCCATCAGTGACGCCCGGAGCTCGGAGACCCAGTACTTC
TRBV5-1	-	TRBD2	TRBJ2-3	CASSLGGGFTDTQYF	TGCGCCAGCAGCTTGGGGGGGGGATTCACAGATACGCAGTATTTT
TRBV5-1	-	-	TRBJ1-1	CASSLTGKTEAFF	TGCGCCAGCAGCTTGACAGGGAAGACTGAAGCTTTCTTT
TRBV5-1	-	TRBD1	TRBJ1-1	CASSSDRVNTEAFF	TGCGCCAGCAGCTCCGACAGGGTTAACACTGAAGCTTTCTTT
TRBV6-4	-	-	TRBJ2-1	CASSEYSVGQRGYNEQFF	TGTGCCAGCAGTGAATACAGCGTAGGGCAGAGGGGGTACAATGAGCAGTTCTTC
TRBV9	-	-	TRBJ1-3	CASSSRTLSGNTIYF	TGTGCCAGCAGCTCTCGGACCCTCTCTGGAAACACCATATATTTT
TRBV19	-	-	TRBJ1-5	CASRRESGLGNQPQHF	TGTGCCAGTAGGCGGGAATCGGGACTGGGGAATCAGCCCCAGCATTTT
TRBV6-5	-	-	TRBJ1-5	CASSYSSRNQPQHF	TGTGCCAGCAGTTACTCATCTAGGAATCAGCCCCAGCATTTT
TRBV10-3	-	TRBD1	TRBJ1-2	CAISESFQGGAGYTF	TGTGCCATCAGTGAGTCGTTTCAGGGGGGGGCTGGCTACACCTTC
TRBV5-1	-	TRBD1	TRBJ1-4	CASSPGTVWTNEKLFF	TGCGCCAGCAGCCCCGGGACAGTTTGGACTAATGAAAAACTGTTTTTT
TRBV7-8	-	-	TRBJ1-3	CASSRGQIRQTIYF	TGTGCCAGCAGCCGAGGACAGATTCGGCAAACCATATATTTT
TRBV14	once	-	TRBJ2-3	CASSQAGVTDTQYF	TGTGCCAGCAGCCAAGCCGGGGTCACAGATACGCAGTATTTT
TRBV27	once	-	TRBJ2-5	CASSLSKQETQYF	TGTGCCAGCAGTTTAAGCAAACAAGAGACCCAGTACTTC
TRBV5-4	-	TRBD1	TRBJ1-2	CASSQPGQDYGYTF	TGTGCCAGCAGCCAACCGGGACAGGATTATGGCTACACCTTC
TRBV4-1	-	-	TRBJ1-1	CASSQDLARATEAFF	TGCGCCAGCAGCCAAGATTTGGCCAGGGCGACCGAAGCTTTCTTT
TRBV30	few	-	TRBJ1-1	CAWSGTVNTEAFF	TGTGCCTGGAGTGGGACTGTGAACACTGAAGCTTTCTTT
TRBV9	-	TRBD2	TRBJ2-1	CASSVVGLAGGPSYNEQFF	TGTGCCAGCAGCGTAGTAGGACTAGCGGGAGGGCCCTCTTACAATGAGCAGTTCTTC
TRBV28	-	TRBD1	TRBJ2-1	CASSGRTGGLYHEQFF	TGTGCCAGCAGTGGCCGGACAGGGGGCCTTTACCATGAGCAGTTCTTC
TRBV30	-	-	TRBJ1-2	CAWNLLGTASYGYTF	TGTGCCTGGAATCTCCTCGGGACGGCCTCCTATGGCTACACCTTC
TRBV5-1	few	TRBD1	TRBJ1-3	CASSLGDSYSGNTIYF	TGCGCCAGCAGCTTGGGGGACAGCTACTCTGGAAACACCATATATTTT
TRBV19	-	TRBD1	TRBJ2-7	CASSPGQGASEQYF	TGTGCCAGTAGTCCGGGACAGGGGGCTTCCGAGCAGTACTTC
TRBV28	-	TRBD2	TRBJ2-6	CASSLASGGSGANVLTF	TGTGCCAGCAGCTTAGCCTCGGGGGGATCTGGGGCCAACGTCCTGACTTTC